Listed here are 25 T cell receptor beta chains from one sample, sequenced in a study of T cells in pancreatic ductal adenocarcinoma. The protocol was immunoSEQ multiplex PCR, while the TCRdb copy is restricted to in-frame clones and leaves out a portion. Among about 9,000 clones listed, roughly 90% were seen once. No neoadjuvant therapy was given to the selected pancreatic ductal adenocarcinoma patients before their surgery. Sequenced: PBMCs. These receptor sequences come from a human donor with pancreatic ductal adenocarcinoma.

This clone showed up just once. This chain uses TRBV4-3 with TRBJ2-2; perhaps TRBD1 as D (5 bases). The CDR3 length is 17 residues. Germline values: CDR1 LGHNA, CDR2 YSLEER. V lost 1 base and J 5 bases, leaving 17 bases between the germline ends. The CDR3 loop is CASSQAQDIPSTGELFF. CDR3 DNA: TGCGCCAGCAGCCAAGCCCAGGACATCCCATCGACCGGGGAGCTGTTTTTT.

The J gene is TRBJ1-2, the V gene TRBV4-3, with D perhaps matching TRBD1 (5 bases). The CDR3 runs to 15 residues. Germline assignment: CDR1 LGHNA and CDR2 YSLEER. V lost 0 bases and J 4 bases, leaving 12 bases between the germline ends. The CDR3 loop reads CASSQDGGWSYGYTF. The CDR3 region has the DNA TGCGCCAGCAGCCAAGATGGGGGGTGGAGCTATGGCTACACCTTC.

The chain links TRBV18 to TRBJ1-1; D gene unclear. The CDR3 extends over 15 amino acids. The ends were cut back, 1 base at V and 1 base at J, with 10 bases in the middle. CDR1 and CDR2 (germline): KGHSH, LQKENI. CDR3 in amino acids: CASSPQGGGNTEAFF. CDR3 nucleotide sequence: TGTGCCAGCTCACCACAGGGAGGTGGGAACACTGAAGCTTTCTTT.

This chain connects TRBV7-9 to TRBJ2-5; D is unresolved. The V gene's germline CDR1 is SEHNR and CDR2 FQNEAQ (reference sequence). Trimming took 4 bases from V and 5 from J, leaving 14 bases between them. There are 14 residues in the CDR3. The CDR3 bases are TGTGCCAGCAGCTCCGTAGCCCCAGACGAGACCCAGTACTTC. Its translation: CASSSVAPDETQYF.

The chain carries TRBV14 and TRBJ2-2; possibly TRBD1 for D (5 bases). Looked up from germline, CDR1 is SGHDN and CDR2 is FVKESK. V shed 5 bases and J shed 3 bases, with 13 bases lying between them. The CDR3 consists of 15 residues. The CDR3 loop is CASSLSGLHTGELFF. DNA of the CDR3: TGTGCCAGCAGCTTATCAGGGCTGCACACCGGGGAGCTGTTTTTT. The full variable domain, rest sourced from reference TRBV14 and TRBJ2-2, is EAGVTQFPSHSVIEKGQTVTLRCDPISGHDNLYWYRRVMGKEIKFLLHFVKESKQDESGMPNNRFLAERTGGTYSTLKVQPAELEDSGVYFCASSLSGLHTGELFFGEGSRLTVL.

The J gene is TRBJ1-4, the V gene TRBV6-4, with unresolved D. Deletions cut 5 bases from V and 7 bases from J, with 11 bases between. CDR3 length equals 13 residues. Germline-derived CDR1 and CDR2 are MRHNA and SNTAGT. In nucleotides, the CDR3 is TGTGCCAGCAGTAGACTGTCGGGTGAAAAACTGTTTTTT. Translating gives CASSRLSGEKLFF.

The chain links TRBV29-1 to TRBJ1-1, with D unresolved. From germline, CDR1 is SQVTM and CDR2 ANQGSEA. V was trimmed by 6 bases and J by 5 bases, leaving 16 bases between them. The CDR3 consists of 13 residues. In nucleotides, the CDR3 is TGCAGCGTAAGGGAGGGTGACGGGACTGAAGCTTTCTTT. This codes for CSVREGDGTEAFF.

The chain carries TRBV15 and TRBJ1-2; TRBD1 matches 9 bases. The V gene's germline CDR1 is LNHNV and CDR2 YYDKDF (reference sequence). The CDR3 extends over 15 amino acids. J lost 6 bases, V lost 1 base, and 6 bases had no gene match. This CDR3 is CATSRVRTGVDGYTF. The CDR3 coding sequence is TGTGCCACCAGCAGAGTGCGGACAGGGGTAGATGGCTACACCTTC.

CDR3: CASNSRQVNPDTQYF. As DNA, the CDR3 is TGTGCCAGCAATTCCAGACAGGTGAATCCAGATACGCAGTATTTT. J is TRBJ2-3 and V is TRBV27; a weak D match, TRBD1 (6 bases). Trimming cost V 7 bases and J 4 bases, with 18 bases left between them. Looked up from germline, CDR1 is MNHEY and CDR2 is SMNVEV (reference sequence). The CDR3 is made up of 15 amino acids.

The V and J genes are TRBV6-1 and TRBJ1-4; TRBD1 is a possible D gene (6 bases). CDR3 size: 14 residues. V was pared by 7 bases and J by 8 bases, with 17 bases between. CDR1 is MNHNS and CDR2 is SASEGT in the germline V gene. CDR3 in DNA: TGTGCCAGCACCCCAAGGACAGTCGGAGAAAAACTGTTTTTT. This translates into CASTPRTVGEKLFF.

The genes are TRBV10-3 and TRBJ1-2; 12 positions match TRBD1. The CDR3 totals 15 residues. CDR1 ENHRY and CDR2 SYGVKD come from the germline V gene. V dropped 10 bases and J dropped 5; count of bases not matched to a gene: 11. CDR3 sequence (DNA): TGTGCCAGCACCCGGGACAGGGGGCTCGATTATGGCTACACCTTC. It codes for CASTRDRGLDYGYTF.

The chain carries TRBV7-3 and TRBJ2-1; the match to TRBD2 covers 13 bases. V lost 1 base and J lost 6; bases outside the gene matches: 6. The CDR3 length is 17 residues. Germline CDR1 is SGHTA and CDR2 is FQGTGA. The CDR3 DNA reads TGTGCCAGCAGCTTAAGAGGACTAGCGGGGGTTCGCAATGAGCAGTTCTTC. Translation: CASSLRGLAGVRNEQFF.

V and J are TRBV7-9 and TRBJ2-1, with 14 nucleotides matching TRBD2. After removal of 5 bases from V and 13 bases from J, the junction contained 7 bases not matched to a gene. Per germline, CDR1 SEHNR and CDR2 FQNEAQ (reference sequence). CDR3 length equals 14 residues. The CDR3 nucleotides read TGTGCCAGCAGCCCACAGACTAGCGGGAGGGCCCAGTTCTTC. This sequence encodes CASSPQTSGRAQFF.

This clone showed up just once. CDR3 sequence reads: CASSSFWGLPSPLHF. The CDR3 DNA reads as TGTGCCAGCAGTTCCTTTTGGGGGCTCCCTTCACCCCTCCACTTT. The V gene is TRBV28, the J gene TRBJ1-6; the D gene is possibly TRBD1 (6 bases). V dropped 4 bases and J dropped 9 bases, with 16 bases sitting between them. Per germline, CDR1 MDHEN and CDR2 SYDVKM. CDR3 size: 15 residues.

The gene calls are TRBV6-5 and TRBJ1-2; D unresolved. The CDR3 extends over 14 amino acids. Trimming pared 5 bases from V and 7 bases from J, leaving 17 bases between. Germline V gives CDR1 MNHEY, CDR2 SVGAGI. The CDR3 DNA reads as TGTGCCAGCAGTCCCGGAGCCCCACCAAGTGGCTACACCTTC. Translation: CASSPGAPPSGYTF.

This sequence joins TRBV19 and TRBJ2-2; D is uncertain. CDR1 and CDR2 from the germline V gene are LNHDA and SQIVND (reference sequence). CDR3 size: 13 residues. The V and J ends lost 6 bases and 2 bases respectively, with 7 bases between them. This CDR3 reads CASRVTNTGELFF. The CDR3 nucleotides read TGTGCCAGTAGAGTCACAAACACCGGGGAGCTGTTTTTT.

CDR3 loop: CASSLRDRNSPLHF. The CDR3 coding sequence is TGTGCCAGCAGCTTAAGGGACAGGAATTCACCCCTCCACTTT. The genes are TRBV7-2 and TRBJ1-6, with TRBD1 identical over 8 bases. CDR1 is SGHTA, CDR2 FQGNSA, per germline. This CDR3 is built from 14 residues. Germline trimming cut 2 bases from V and 7 bases from J; bases unmatched to any gene: 1.

This chain links TRBV7-2 with TRBJ2-3; D is uncertain. In germline, CDR1 is SGHTA, CDR2 FQGNSA. V gave up 0 bases and J gave up 4 bases, with 8 bases separating them. The CDR3 extends over 14 amino acids. In DNA form, the CDR3 reads TGTGCCAGCAGCTTAGCGAGTCGGGCAGATACGCAGTATTTT. This gives the protein CASSLASRADTQYF.

The rearrangement links TRBV30 to TRBJ1-2; D not resolved. CDR3 length: 15 residues. Looked up from germline, CDR1 is GTSNPN and CDR2 is SVGIG (reference sequence). Between the trimmed V and J ends, which lost 2 bases and 10 bases, there was a span of 23 bases. CDR3 region: CAWSWTVPTREIYTF. The CDR3 DNA reads TGTGCCTGGAGTTGGACGGTCCCGACTAGAGAAATCTACACCTTC.

The rearrangement joins TRBV28 to TRBJ2-1, with TRBD1 as a possible D gene (6 bases). The germline V and J ends were trimmed by 8 bases and 4 bases, with 15 bases remaining between them. This CDR3 has 14 amino acids. Germline V gene lookup returns CDR1 MDHEN and CDR2 SYDVKM. Written as DNA, the CDR3 is TGTGCCAGCCAGGGACAACCAATGTACAATGAGCAGTTCTTC. Translated: CASQGQPMYNEQFF.

The chain links TRBV7-3 to TRBJ2-7; D possibly corresponds to TRBD1 (5 bases). Trimming took off 5 bases at V and 4 bases at J, with 12 bases between the two ends. CDR3 length equals 13 residues. The germline V gene has CDR1 SGHTA and CDR2 FQGTGA. The DNA of the CDR3 is TGTGCCAGCAGCAGGGGCAAGAGTTACGAGCAGTACTTC. Its protein is CASSRGKSYEQYF.

V gene TRBV6-1 combines with J gene TRBJ2-3; TRBD1 is a possible D gene (6 bases). Trimming shortened V by 1 base and J by 1 base, and 12 bases separated the two germline ends. Germline V gene data show CDR1 as MNHNS and CDR2 as SASEGT. The CDR3 has 16 amino acids. CDR3 sequence reads: CASSEGTGIGTDTQYF. The DNA for the CDR3 is TGTGCCAGCAGTGAAGGTACAGGGATTGGCACAGATACGCAGTATTTT.

The gene calls are TRBV2 and TRBJ1-5, with 7 positions matching TRBD1. Losses at the gene ends were 4 bases for V and 9 bases for J; bases not matched to a gene: 3. The germline V gene encodes CDR1 SNHLY and CDR2 FYNNEI. This CDR3 has 12 residues. Here the CDR3 reads CASSAQGLPQHF. The CDR3 DNA reads as TGTGCCAGCAGTGCACAGGGGTTGCCCCAGCATTTT.

The chain is built from TRBV7-9 and TRBJ2-5; TRBD1 agrees at 7 bases. Germline V lookup: CDR1 SEHNR, CDR2 FQNEAQ (reference sequence). The J segment lost 3 bases and the V segment lost 8 bases, leaving 6 bases of the junction unmatched. CDR3 length: 13 residues. CDR3 nucleotide sequence: TGTGCCAGCTCCTACAGGGGTGAAGAGACCCAGTACTTC. Amino acids: CASSYRGEETQYF. Drawing the rest from reference TRBV7-9 and TRBJ2-5, the complete variable domain is DTGVSQNPRHKITKRGQNVTFRCDPISEHNRLYWYRQTLGQGPEFLTYFQNEAQLEKSRLLSDRFSAERPKGSFSTLEIQRTEQGDSAMYLCASSYRGEETQYFGPGTRLLVL.

The chain is built from TRBV7-9 and TRBJ1-2, with 8 bases fitting TRBD1. With 2 bases clipped from V and 8 bases from J, the junction kept 7 bases outside the gene matches. There are 14 residues in the CDR3. Germline V lookup: CDR1 SEHNR, CDR2 FQNEAQ (reference sequence). CDR3 bases: TGTGCCAGCAGCTTAATGACAGGGGTGCGGGGCTACACCTTC. It yields the protein CASSLMTGVRGYTF.